Listed here is a single T cell receptor beta chain. Its antigen is not yet known. Per-nucleotide qualities are absent, and no much larger clonotype sits a single base away. The library was obtained by PCR. Sequencing relied on an Illumina HiSeq 2500. To normalize quantification of the TCRbeta repertoire, the TCR libraries were built with molecular barcoding that relied on unique molecular identifiers. TCRdb cleaned the public reads at Q25 with fastp, built clones with MiXCR and kept in-frame beta chains. Records with the same CDR3 protein are collapsed into one entry carrying the most frequent genes and DNA. The sample contains about 300,000 distinct CDR3 sequences, 10% of them found a single time. 7.5% of the sample rests with the top ten. The data belong to a study of T-cell reconstitution after alpha-beta-depleted transplantation in children (dated by TCRdb to 2016 to 2017). With respect to the entire study: The study quantitatively tracked T-cell immune reconstitution after TCRalphabeta/CD19-depleted allogeneic hematopoietic cell transplantation in children using TCR repertoire profiling.

Read against the paper, the sample's treatment or condition label means: allogeneic hematopoietic cell transplantation with graft depleted of TCRalphabeta T cells and CD19 B cells. The children who served as transplant recipients had been given grafts of TCRalphabeta/CD19-depleted allogeneic hematopoietic cells. What the research found in general, with its limitations: In some patients, the high TCRbeta diversity seen at day 60 was put down to recipient T cells and intrathymic progenitors that had survived conditioning. About two months after transplant, the apparently early recovery of alphabetaT-cell counts reportedly depended on just several hundred clones that had expanded rapidly and came from non-depleted graft cells. Over the following months the frequencies of hyperexpanded clones went down, and after one year T-cell counts and TCRbeta diversity were mostly credited to newly produced T cells.

The clonotype originates from a boy under three years old with acute myeloid leukemia, due to receive a stem cell transplant. The sample consisted of PBMCs, taken before TCRalphabeta/CD19-depleted stem cell transplant.

The encoded CDR3 is CSARGVDQTQYF. The nucleotides read TGCAGTGCTAGAGGGGTGGATCAGACCCAGTACTTC. The chain joins TRBV20-1 to TRBJ2-5; the D gene is not confidently resolved. The germline V gene (reference sequence) yields DFQATT for CDR1 and SNEGSKA for CDR2. The CDR3 contains 12 residues, cysteine and phenylalanine counted. Just CDR3 DNA is preserved here, 36 bases in frame from base 1. Between the V and J ends, shortened by 1 base and 6 bases respectively, the junction contains 9 bases.